In its sample, the clone carrying this T cell receptor beta chain was seen a few times. What it binds is unknown. This same CDR3 is encoded by further DNA sequences in the sample. Trimming pared 3 bases from V and 5 bases from J, leaving 10 bases between. The CDR3 runs to 13 residues. CDR1 SGHTA and CDR2 FQGNSA come from the germline V gene. TCRdb's copy holds only in-frame clones and misses some; the assay was immunoSEQ multiplex PCR. The sample holds about 1 million clones, around 76% seen once. The data were taken from a study of shared clonotypes between healthy human individuals. Whole-study findings and limits: The rarefaction results pointed to incomplete sorted-subset sequencing despite large depth.

Donation came from healthy HIV-negative adults that had no recent acute infections or vaccinations. V is TRBV7-2 and J is TRBJ1-2; the D gene is possibly TRBD1 (6 bases). The sample consisted of memory CD4+ T cells sorted from blood. Documented subset: CD45RA-negative fraction. This TCR was sampled from a man aged 18 to 29 in good health. The CDR3 spells CASSFDRQYGYTF. In nucleotides, the CDR3 is TGTGCCAGCAGCTTCGACAGGCAATATGGCTACACCTTC.